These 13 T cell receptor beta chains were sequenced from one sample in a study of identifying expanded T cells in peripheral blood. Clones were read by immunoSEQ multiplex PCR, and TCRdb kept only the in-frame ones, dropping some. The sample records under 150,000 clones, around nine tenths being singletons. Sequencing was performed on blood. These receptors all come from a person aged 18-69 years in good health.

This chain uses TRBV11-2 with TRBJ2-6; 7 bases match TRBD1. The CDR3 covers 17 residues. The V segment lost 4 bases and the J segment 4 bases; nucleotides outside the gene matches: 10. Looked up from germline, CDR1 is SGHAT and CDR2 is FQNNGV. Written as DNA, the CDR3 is TGTGCCAGCAGCTACCGGACAGGCTCTCCGGGGGCCAACGTCCTGACTTTC. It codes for CASSYRTGSPGANVLTF.

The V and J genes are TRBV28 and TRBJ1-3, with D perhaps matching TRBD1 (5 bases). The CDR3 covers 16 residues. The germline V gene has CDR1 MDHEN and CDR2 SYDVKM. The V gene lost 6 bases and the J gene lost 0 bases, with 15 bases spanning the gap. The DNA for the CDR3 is TGTGCCAGCAGGGCGGGACGTCCCGCCTCTGGAAACACCATATATTTT. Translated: CASRAGRPASGNTIYF.

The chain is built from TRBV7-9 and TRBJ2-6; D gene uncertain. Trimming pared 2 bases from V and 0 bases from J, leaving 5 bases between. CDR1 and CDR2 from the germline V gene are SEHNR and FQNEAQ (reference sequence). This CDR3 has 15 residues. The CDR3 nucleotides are TGTGCCAGCAGCTTACAGGCCTCTGGGGCCAACGTCCTGACTTTC. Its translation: CASSLQASGANVLTF.

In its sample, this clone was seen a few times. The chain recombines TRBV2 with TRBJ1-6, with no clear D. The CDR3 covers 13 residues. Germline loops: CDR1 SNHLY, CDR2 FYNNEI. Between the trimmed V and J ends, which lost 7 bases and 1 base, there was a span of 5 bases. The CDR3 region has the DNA TGTGCCAGCATCGGGTCCTATAATTCACCCCTCCACTTT. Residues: CASIGSYNSPLHF.

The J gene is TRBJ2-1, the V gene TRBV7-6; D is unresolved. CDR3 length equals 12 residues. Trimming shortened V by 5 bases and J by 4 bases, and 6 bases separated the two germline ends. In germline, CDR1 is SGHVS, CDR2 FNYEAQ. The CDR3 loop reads CASSGVYNEQFF. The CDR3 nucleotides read TGTGCCAGCAGCGGCGTTTACAATGAGCAGTTCTTC.

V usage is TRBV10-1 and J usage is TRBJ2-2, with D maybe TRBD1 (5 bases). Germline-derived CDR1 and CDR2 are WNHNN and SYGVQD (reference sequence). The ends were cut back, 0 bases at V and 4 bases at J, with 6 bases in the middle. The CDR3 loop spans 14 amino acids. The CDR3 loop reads CASSESTVTGELFF. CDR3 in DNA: TGCGCCAGCAGTGAGTCGACAGTCACCGGGGAGCTGTTTTTT.

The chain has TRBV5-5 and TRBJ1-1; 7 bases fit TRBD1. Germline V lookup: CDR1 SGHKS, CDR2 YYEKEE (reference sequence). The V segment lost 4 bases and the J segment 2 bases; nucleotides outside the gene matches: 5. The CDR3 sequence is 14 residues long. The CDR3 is CASSLTGTNTEAFF. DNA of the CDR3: TGTGCCAGCAGCCTGACAGGGACAAACACTGAAGCTTTCTTT.

The CDR3 sequence is CAWIPPSNTEAFF. CDR3 coding DNA: TGTGCCTGGATACCCCCCTCAAACACTGAAGCTTTCTTT. The rearrangement joins TRBV30 to TRBJ1-1; D is uncertain. Deletions cut 4 bases from V and 2 bases from J, with 11 bases between. Germline loops: CDR1 GTSNPN, CDR2 SVGIG (reference sequence). The CDR3 contains 13 residues.

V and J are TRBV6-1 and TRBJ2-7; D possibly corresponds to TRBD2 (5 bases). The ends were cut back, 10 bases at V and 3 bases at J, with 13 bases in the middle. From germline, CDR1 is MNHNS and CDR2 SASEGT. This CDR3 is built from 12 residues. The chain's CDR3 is CATLRDGYEQYF. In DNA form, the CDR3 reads TGTGCCACCCTGAGGGATGGCTACGAGCAGTACTTC.

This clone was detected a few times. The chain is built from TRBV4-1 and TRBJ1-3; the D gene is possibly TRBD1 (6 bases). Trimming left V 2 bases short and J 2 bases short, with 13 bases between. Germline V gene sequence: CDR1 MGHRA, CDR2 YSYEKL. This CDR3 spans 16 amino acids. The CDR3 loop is CASSQPQGLPGNTIYF. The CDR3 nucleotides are TGCGCCAGCAGCCAACCCCAGGGGTTGCCTGGAAACACCATATATTTT.

CDR3 in DNA: TGTGCCAGCTCCGGGACAGGGGTGACCGGGGAGCTGTTTTTT. Its translation: CASSGTGVTGELFF. The rearrangement joins TRBV2 to TRBJ2-2; 10 bases line up with TRBD1. With V trimmed by 8 bases and J by 5 bases, 5 bases remained unmatched. This CDR3 spans 14 amino acids. The germline V gene encodes CDR1 SNHLY and CDR2 FYNNEI. Full variable domain (remainder filled in from reference TRBV2 and TRBJ2-2): EPEVTQTPSHQVTQMGQEVILRCVPISNHLYFYWYRQILGQKVEFLVSFYNNEISEKSEIFDDQFSVERPDGSNFTLKIRSTKLEDSAMYFCASSGTGVTGELFFGEGSRLTVL.

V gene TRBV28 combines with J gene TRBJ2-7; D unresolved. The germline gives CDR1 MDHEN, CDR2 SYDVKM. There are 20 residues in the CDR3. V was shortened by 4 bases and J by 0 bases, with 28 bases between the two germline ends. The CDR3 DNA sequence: TGTGCCAGCAGTTCCATGGGCGAGCGCGGCCAGGTCTCCAACTCCTACGAGCAGTACTTC. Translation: CASSSMGERGQVSNSYEQYF. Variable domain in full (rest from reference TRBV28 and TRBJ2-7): DVKVTQSSRYLVKRTGEKVFLECVQDMDHENMFWYRQDPGLGLRLIYFSYDVKMKEKGDIPEGYSVSREKKERFSLILESASTNQTSMYLCASSSMGERGQVSNSYEQYFGPGTRLTVT.

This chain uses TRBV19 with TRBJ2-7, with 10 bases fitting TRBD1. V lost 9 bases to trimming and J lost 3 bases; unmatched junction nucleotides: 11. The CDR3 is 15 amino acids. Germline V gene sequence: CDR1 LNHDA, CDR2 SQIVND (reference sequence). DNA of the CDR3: TGTGCCAGCCGGGACAGGGGTCGACCGCACTACGAGCAGTACTTC. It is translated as CASRDRGRPHYEQYF.